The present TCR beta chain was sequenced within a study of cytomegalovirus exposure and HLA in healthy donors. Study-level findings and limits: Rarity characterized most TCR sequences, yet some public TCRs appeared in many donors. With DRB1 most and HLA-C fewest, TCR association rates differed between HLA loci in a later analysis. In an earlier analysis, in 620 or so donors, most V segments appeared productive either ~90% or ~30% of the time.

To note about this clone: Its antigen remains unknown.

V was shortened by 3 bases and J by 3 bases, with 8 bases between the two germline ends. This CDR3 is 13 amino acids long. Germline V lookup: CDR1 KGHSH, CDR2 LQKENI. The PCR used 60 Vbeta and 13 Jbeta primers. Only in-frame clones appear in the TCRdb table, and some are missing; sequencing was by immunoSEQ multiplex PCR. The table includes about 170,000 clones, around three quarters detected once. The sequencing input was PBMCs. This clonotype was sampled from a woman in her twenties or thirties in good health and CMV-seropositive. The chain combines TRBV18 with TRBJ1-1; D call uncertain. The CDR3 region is CASSPFSDTEAFF. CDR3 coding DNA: TGTGCCAGCTCACCCTTTTCCGACACTGAAGCTTTCTTT.